A single T cell receptor (beta chain) is shown here with its context. Its antigen remains undetermined. Base qualities were left out, and no much larger clone turns up one base away. Donors were 40 or so systemically healthy Caucasian individuals from Russia aged roughly 6 to 90 years. Each donor gave around 9.5 milliliters of peripheral blood, collected into EDTA-treated Vacutainer tubes. Ficoll-Paque density-gradient centrifugation was used to isolate PBMCs, with at least 7 million per sample. Trizol reagent was used to extract total RNA from the PBMCs, yielding at least 6 micrograms per sample. For every donor, an aliquot of PBMCs went through flow cytometry to measure the percentages of naive CD45RAhigh/CD27high T cells. CDR1 and CDR2, per the germline V gene, are KGHDR and SFDVKD. From the cysteine through the phenylalanine, the CDR3 covers 14 amino acids. Here the CDR3 DNA is all that survives: 42 bases in frame from base 1. The junction shows trimming of 7 bases on V and 2 bases on J, plus 13 bases between the germline ends.

Library creation used 5' RACE. The sample was run on an Illumina HiSeq 2500. The second PCR ran for about 6 to 12 cycles and used a J-beta primer mix along with a sample-barcoded 5' primer. A template-switch 5' adaptor carrying 12 random nucleotides introduced a unique molecular identifier onto each TCR beta cDNA molecule. Each sample yielded at least 3 million CDR3-containing paired-end reads. All of the RNA was converted into first-strand cDNA using the Mint cDNA synthesis kit, with a TRBC-specific oligonucleotide serving as the primer. All cDNA was treated with uracil-DNA glycosylase and then went through a first 18-cycle PCR with the universal primers M1SS and BC2_uni_R. In the authors' own workflow: For normalization, 1 million high-quality reads, each with a distinct molecular identifier, were randomly selected from each sample. Reads with shared molecular identifiers were discarded instead of being binned into consensus sequences. MiTCR, with a Q25 quality threshold and the strictest error-elimination algorithm, was used for CDR3 identification, clonotype clustering and error correction. A nonparametric unseen species model with Euler transformation was used to estimate a lower bound on total TCR beta diversity. TCRdb reprocessing: public reads trimmed at Q25 with fastp, clones called with MiXCR, in-frame beta chains kept. Rows with one shared CDR3 protein collapse into an entry with the most common genes and DNA. The V and J calls were determined by TCRdb, not by the authors. The sample table lists 1.4 million or so distinct CDR3 sequences, under 55% of them with a count of one. 4% of the sample rests with the top ten.

These data belong to a study of blood T cells in healthy people across ages (dated by TCRdb to about 2015). At the level of the whole study: In model experiments, template switching captured roughly one uniquely barcoded TCR beta cDNA molecule for every two T cells. To track age-related changes in TCR beta repertoire diversity, the study relied on deep sequencing normalized with unique cDNA molecular identifiers. Four age groups were formed from the donors: young (average 16 years), middle-aged (approximately 40), aged (about 62) and long-lived (less than 85). To avoid experimental bias, donors of different ages were spread randomly across the sequencing lanes. Using the same blood draw, the study looked at two additional independent replicas of 1 million unique cDNA reads for two donors, one aged 18 to 30 and the other aged 80 or older. Findings and caveats that apply to the study as a whole: Estimates of total diversity based on one million sequenced T cells were considered lower bounds and underestimates. Compared with the aged group, the long-lived group had more naive CD4+ T cells, fewer expanded clones and increased TCR diversity, suggesting age selection. As age increased, observed TCR beta diversity per million T cells dropped in a roughly linear way, and a significant reduction was already evident by age about 40. There was a strong correlation between observed TCR beta diversity and the percentage of naive T cells measured by flow cytometry. Because donor CMV infection status was unknown, age-related changes in expanded clonotypes were potentially confounded. Conclusive comparison of naive and antigen-experienced compartments was prevented by the profiling of bulk unsorted PBMCs.

This sequence originates from a woman aged 18-29 years in good health. Specimen: blood. This receptor chain uses TRBV24-1 and TRBJ1-1; no D segment can be confidently identified. In nucleotide form, the sequence is TGTGCCACCAGAGCGTCGGACTTCAACACTGAAGCTTTCTTT. Its protein is CATRASDFNTEAFF.